This T cell receptor beta chain was recovered during a study of control samples from healthy donors and cancer patients. Repertoires were generated with immunoSEQ multiplex PCR, while TCRdb's copy carries only in-frame clones and drops some. This sample has 90,000 to 110,000 clones; around 89% occur once, and the top ten carry around 17%. This CDR3 region has 13 residues. CDR1 and CDR2 from the germline V gene are SQVTM and ANQGSEA. The J segment lost 4 bases and the V segment lost 4 bases, leaving 2 bases of the junction unmatched. The sample consisted of blood. This chain links TRBV29-1 with TRBJ2-1; 9 bases agree with TRBD1. The origin of this receptor is a woman in her forties or fifties in good health. The CDR3, as DNA: TGCAGCGTTGGAGACAGGGGGTACAATGAGCAGTTCTTC. Translation gives CSVGDRGYNEQFF.